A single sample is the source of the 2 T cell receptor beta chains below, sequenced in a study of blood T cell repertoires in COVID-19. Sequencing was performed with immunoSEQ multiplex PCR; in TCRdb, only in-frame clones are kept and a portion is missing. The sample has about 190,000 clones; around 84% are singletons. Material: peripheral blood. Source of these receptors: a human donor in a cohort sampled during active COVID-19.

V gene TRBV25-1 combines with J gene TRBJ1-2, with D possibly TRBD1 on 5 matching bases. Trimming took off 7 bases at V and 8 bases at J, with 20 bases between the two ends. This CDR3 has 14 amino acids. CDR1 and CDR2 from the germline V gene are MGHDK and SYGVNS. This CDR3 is CASKAVGTGGGYTF. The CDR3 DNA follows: TGTGCCAGCAAAGCCGTGGGGACCGGGGGGGGCTACACCTTC.

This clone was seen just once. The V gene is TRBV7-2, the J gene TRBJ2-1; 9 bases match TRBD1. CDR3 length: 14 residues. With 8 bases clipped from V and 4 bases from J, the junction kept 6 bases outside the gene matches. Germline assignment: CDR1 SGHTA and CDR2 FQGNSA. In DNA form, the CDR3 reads TGTGCCAGCGGCCGGGACAGGGATTACAATGAGCAGTTCTTC. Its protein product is CASGRDRDYNEQFF.